The entry below gives a single TCR beta chain sequence along with its context. Its antigen remains unidentified. These data belong to a study of T cells in Graves' hyperthyroidism and ophthalmopathy. Whole-study results and caveats: Expanded thyroid clonotypes (above 0.001) were mostly also found in blood.

The investigators amplified TCR beta CDR3 regions from RNA transcripts. First-round RT-PCR targeting the TCR CDR3 was performed with the HTBI primer set. TCRdb re-called the multiplex PCR reads through MiXCR, storing one row per CDR3 protein. This sample carries about 290,000 distinct CDR3 sequences, roughly 19% of them seen once, and the ten largest clones take under 45%. The CDR3 spans 13 residues. V dropped 8 bases and J dropped 8; count of bases not matched to a gene: 8. The receptor was isolated from a man aged 45-65 years with Graves' ophthalmopathy. Sequenced material: blood. The chain carries TRBV12-3 or TRBV12-4 and TRBJ1-4, with 7 bases fitting TRBD1. The CDR3 loop reads CASSTDRWEKLFF. Here the CDR3 DNA reads TGTGCCAGCTCCACGGACAGGTGGGAAAAACTGTTTTTT.